This T cell receptor (beta chain) was captured in a study of OX40 agonist ivuxolimab in advanced cancers. Profiling relied on immunoSEQ multiplex PCR, and the TCRdb table lists in-frame clones only, not all of them. Here the sample spans tens of thousands of clones, around nine tenths being singletons. Trimming took 5 bases from V and 4 from J; bases not matched to a gene: 6. This CDR3 spans 14 amino acids. Per the germline V gene, CDR1 is LNHNV and CDR2 is YYDKDF (reference sequence). The TCR comes from an adult with an advanced solid tumor such as melanoma, head and neck, liver or kidney cancer. Sample: CD4+ or CD8+ T cells sorted from blood, taken in a trial of the OX40 agonist ivuxolimab. The chain couples TRBV15 to TRBJ1-1, with 8 bases identical to TRBD1. The CDR3 is CATSFDRGGTEAFF. CDR3 DNA sequence: TGTGCCACCAGCTTCGACAGGGGTGGCACTGAAGCTTTCTTT. Filled out from reference TRBV15 and TRBJ1-1, the complete variable domain reads DAMVIQNPRYQVTQFGKPVTLSCSQTLNHNVMYWYQQKSSQAPKLLFHYYDKDFNNEADTPDNFQSRRPNTSFCFLDIRSPGLGDTAMYLCATSFDRGGTEAFFGQGTRLTVV.